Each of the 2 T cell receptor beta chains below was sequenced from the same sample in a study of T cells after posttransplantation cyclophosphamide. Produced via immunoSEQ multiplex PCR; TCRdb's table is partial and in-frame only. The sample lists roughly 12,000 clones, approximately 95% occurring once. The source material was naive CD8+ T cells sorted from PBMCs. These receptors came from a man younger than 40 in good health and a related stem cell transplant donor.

The CDR3 protein is CASSSGIASTDTQYF. The DNA for the CDR3 is TGTGCCAGCAGCTCAGGGATCGCTAGCACAGATACGCAGTATTTT. This sequence joins TRBV7-6 and TRBJ2-3; weak D call: TRBD1 (5 bases). Looked up from germline, CDR1 is SGHVS and CDR2 is FNYEAQ. This CDR3 has 15 residues. Trimming shortened V by 4 bases and J by 0 bases, and 11 bases separated the two germline ends.

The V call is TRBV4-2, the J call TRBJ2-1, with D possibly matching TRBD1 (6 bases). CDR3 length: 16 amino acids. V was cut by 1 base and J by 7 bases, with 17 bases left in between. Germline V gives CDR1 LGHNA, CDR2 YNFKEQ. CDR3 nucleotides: TGTGCCAGCAGCCAAGGCTTCCAGGGGATTGTTAATGAGCAGTTCTTC. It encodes CASSQGFQGIVNEQFF.